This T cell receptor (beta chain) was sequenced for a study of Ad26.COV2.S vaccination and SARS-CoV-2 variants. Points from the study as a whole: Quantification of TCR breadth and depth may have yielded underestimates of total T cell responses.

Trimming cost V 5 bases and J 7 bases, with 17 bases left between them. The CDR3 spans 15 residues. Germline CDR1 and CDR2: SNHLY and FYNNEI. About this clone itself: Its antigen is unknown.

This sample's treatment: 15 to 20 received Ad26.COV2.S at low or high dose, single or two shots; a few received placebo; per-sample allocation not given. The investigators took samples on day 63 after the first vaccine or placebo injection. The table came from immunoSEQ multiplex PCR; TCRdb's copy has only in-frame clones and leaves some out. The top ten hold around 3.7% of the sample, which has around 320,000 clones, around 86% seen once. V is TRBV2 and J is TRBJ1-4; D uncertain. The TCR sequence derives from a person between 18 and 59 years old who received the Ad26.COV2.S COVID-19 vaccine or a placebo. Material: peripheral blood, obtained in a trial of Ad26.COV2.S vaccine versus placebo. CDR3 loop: CASSPAWGGGEKLFF. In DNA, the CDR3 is TGTGCCAGCAGTCCTGCTTGGGGTGGAGGTGAAAAACTGTTTTTT. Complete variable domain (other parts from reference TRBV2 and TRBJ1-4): EPEVTQTPSHQVTQMGQEVILRCVPISNHLYFYWYRQILGQKVEFLVSFYNNEISEKSEIFDDQFSVERPDGSNFTLKIRSTKLEDSAMYFCASSPAWGGGEKLFFGSGTQLSVL.